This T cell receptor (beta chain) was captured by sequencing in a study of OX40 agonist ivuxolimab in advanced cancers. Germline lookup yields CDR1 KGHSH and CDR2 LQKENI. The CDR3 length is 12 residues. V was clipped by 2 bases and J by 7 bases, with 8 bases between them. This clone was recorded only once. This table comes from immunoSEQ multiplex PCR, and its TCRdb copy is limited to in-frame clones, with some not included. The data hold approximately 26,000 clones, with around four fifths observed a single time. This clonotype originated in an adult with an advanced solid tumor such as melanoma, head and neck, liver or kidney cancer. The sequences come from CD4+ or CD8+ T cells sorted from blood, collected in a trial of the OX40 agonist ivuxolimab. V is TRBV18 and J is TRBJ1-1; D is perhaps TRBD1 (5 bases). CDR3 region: CASSPGGGEAFF. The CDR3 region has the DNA TGTGCCAGCTCACCAGGGGGTGGTGAAGCTTTCTTT. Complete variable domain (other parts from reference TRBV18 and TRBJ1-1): NAGVMQNPRHLVRRRGQEARLRCSPMKGHSHVYWYRQLPEEGLKFMVYLQKENIIDESGMPKERFSAEFPKEGPSILRIQQVVRGDSAAYFCASSPGGGEAFFGQGTRLTVV.